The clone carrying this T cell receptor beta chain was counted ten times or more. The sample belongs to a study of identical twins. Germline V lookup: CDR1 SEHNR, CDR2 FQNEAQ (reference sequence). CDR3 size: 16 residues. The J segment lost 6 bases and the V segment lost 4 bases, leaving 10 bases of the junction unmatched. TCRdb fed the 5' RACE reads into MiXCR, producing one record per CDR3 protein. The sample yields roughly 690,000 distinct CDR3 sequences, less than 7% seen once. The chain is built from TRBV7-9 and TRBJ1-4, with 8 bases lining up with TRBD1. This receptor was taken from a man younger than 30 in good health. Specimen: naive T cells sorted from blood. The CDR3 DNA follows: TGTGCCAGCAGCTCTACCGGACAGGGAGCCGATGAAAAACTGTTTTTT. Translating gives CASSSTGQGADEKLFF.